These T cell receptor beta chains were read from a single sample in a study of cytomegalovirus exposure and HLA in healthy donors. Only in-frame clones appear in the TCRdb table, and some are missing; sequencing was by immunoSEQ multiplex PCR. This table has over 55,000 clones, 90% to 97% appearing once. Sequencing was performed on PBMCs. The origin of the receptors is a young man in good health and CMV-seronegative. Both conserved end residues are part of each CDR3. Each record gives: J gene, V gene, CDR3 protein.

J: TRBJ2-1; V: TRBV11-2; CDR3: CASSSRDKAYNEQFF
J: TRBJ2-7; V: TRBV4-1; CDR3: CASSRGGGQNSYEQYF
J: TRBJ2-1; V: TRBV7-2; CDR3: CASARGYSYNEQFF
J: TRBJ1-2; V: TRBV27; CDR3: CASSPGQGRRGYTF
J: TRBJ2-3; V: TRBV5-5; CDR3: CASSSGVRADTQYF
J: TRBJ1-4; V: TRBV28; CDR3: CASSRRTGEKLFF
J: TRBJ2-1; V: TRBV4-1; CDR3: CASSQGGVAGVYNEQFF
J: TRBJ2-7; V: TRBV4-1; CDR3: CASSHLTGSPYEQYF
J: TRBJ2-1; V: TRBV7-9; CDR3: CASSLADRGNEQFF
J: TRBJ1-5; V: TRBV5-6; CDR3: CASSVINQPQHF
J: TRBJ2-7; V: TRBV9; CDR3: CASSGGSGYEQYF
J: TRBJ2-3; V: TRBV7-2; CDR3: CASSTRAGDVSDTQYF
J: TRBJ2-2; V: TRBV6-4; CDR3: CASSSELTGELFF
J: TRBJ2-7; V: TRBV5-5; CDR3: CASTQTRAHPSYEQYF
J: TRBJ2-7; V: TRBV27; CDR3: CASSSRTSGRYEQYF
J: TRBJ2-1; V: TRBV21-1; CDR3: CASSKRRTGHRRDEQFF
J: TRBJ2-1; V: TRBV4-1; CDR3: CASSQVLSGEQFF
J: TRBJ2-1; V: TRBV5-1; CDR3: CASSSTSGISEQFF
J: TRBJ1-2; V: TRBV9; CDR3: CASSDPGGVGYTF
J: TRBJ2-7; V: TRBV5-6; CDR3: CASSSRQGTYSYEQYF
J: TRBJ2-1; V: TRBV21-1; CDR3: CASSFRPGQSGNEQFF
J: TRBJ2-7; V: TRBV11-2; CDR3: CASSFGSKFEQYF
J: TRBJ2-2; V: TRBV6-1; CDR3: CARGQGGETGELFF
J: TRBJ2-7; V: TRBV5-1; CDR3: CASSSSGAQYF
J: TRBJ1-5; V: TRBV6-5; CDR3: CASSYKGGGHQPQHF
J: TRBJ2-1; V: TRBV11-2; CDR3: CASSLGSSSYNEQFF
J: TRBJ2-7; V: TRBV28; CDR3: CASSLNGGRIYEQYF
J: TRBJ2-7; V: TRBV9; CDR3: CASSVSSGIYEQYF
J: TRBJ2-5; V: TRBV30; CDR3: CAWSVQGRKTQYF
J: TRBJ1-1; V: TRBV5-1; CDR3: CASSPSGASTEAFF
J: TRBJ2-2; V: TRBV28; CDR3: CASSQRTVTNTGELFF
J: TRBJ1-1; V: TRBV6-1; CDR3: CASSSSGGFEAFF
J: TRBJ1-3; V: TRBV18; CDR3: CASSPRTSSGNTIYF